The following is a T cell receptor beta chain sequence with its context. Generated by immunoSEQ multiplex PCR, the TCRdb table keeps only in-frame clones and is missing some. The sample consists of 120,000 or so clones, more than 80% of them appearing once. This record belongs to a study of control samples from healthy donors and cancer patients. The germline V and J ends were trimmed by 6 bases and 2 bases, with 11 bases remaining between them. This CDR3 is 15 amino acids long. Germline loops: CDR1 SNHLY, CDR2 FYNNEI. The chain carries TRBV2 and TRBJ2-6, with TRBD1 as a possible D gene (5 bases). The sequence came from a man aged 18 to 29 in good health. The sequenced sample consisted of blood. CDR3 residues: CASRTAEAGANVLTF. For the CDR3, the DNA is TGTGCCAGCAGGACAGCTGAGGCTGGGGCCAACGTCCTGACTTTC.